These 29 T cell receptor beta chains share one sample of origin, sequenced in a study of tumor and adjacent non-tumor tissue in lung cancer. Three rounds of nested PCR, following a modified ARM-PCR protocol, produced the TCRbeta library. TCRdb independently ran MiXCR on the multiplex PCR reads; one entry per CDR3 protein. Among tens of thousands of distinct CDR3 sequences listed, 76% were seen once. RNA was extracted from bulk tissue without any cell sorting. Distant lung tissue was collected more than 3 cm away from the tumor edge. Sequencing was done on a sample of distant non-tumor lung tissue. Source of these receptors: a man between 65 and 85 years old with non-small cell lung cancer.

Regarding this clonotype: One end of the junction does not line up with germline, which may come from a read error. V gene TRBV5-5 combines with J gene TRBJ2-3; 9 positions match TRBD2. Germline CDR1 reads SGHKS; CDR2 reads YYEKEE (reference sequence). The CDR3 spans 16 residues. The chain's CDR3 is CASSLTQAGGTDTRHF. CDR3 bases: TGTGCAAGCAGCCTGACCCAAGCGGGGGGCACAGATACACGGCATTTT.

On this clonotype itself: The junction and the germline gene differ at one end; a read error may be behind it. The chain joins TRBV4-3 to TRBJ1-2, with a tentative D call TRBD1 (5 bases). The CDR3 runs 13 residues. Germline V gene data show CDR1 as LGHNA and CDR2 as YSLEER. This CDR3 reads CASIQGAAYGYTF. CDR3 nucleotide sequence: TGCGCCAGCATCCAAGGGGCGGCATATGGTTACACCTTC.

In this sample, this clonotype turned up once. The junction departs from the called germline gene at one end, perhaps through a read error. CDR3 residues: CSAKPYLQTSQETEYF. The CDR3 DNA sequence: TGCAGCGCCAAGCCCTACCTCCAAACAAGTCAAGAGACCGAGTACTTC. V gene TRBV29-1 combines with J gene TRBJ2-5; no definite D call. CDR1 and CDR2 (germline): SQVTM, ANQGSEA. This CDR3 has 16 amino acids.

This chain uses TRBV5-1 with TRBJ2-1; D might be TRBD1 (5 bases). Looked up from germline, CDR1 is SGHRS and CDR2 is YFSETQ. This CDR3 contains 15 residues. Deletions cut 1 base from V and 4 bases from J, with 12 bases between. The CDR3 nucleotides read TGCGCCAGCAGCTTGCAACAGGAGAATTACAATGAGCAGTTCTTC. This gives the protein CASSLQQENYNEQFF.

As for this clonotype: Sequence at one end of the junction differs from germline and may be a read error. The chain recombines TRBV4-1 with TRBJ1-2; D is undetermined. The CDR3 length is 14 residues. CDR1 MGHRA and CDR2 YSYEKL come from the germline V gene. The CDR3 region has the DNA TGCGCCAGCAGCCAAGACAGGCATCTTGATGGATACACCTTC. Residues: CASSQDRHLDGYTF.

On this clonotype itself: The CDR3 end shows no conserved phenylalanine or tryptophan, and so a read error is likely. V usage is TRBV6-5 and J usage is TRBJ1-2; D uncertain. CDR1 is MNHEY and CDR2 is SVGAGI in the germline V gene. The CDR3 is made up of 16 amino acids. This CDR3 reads CASSYSHRSANYGYTL. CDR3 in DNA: TGTGCCAGCAGTTACTCGCACAGATCCGCTAACTATGGATACACCCTC.

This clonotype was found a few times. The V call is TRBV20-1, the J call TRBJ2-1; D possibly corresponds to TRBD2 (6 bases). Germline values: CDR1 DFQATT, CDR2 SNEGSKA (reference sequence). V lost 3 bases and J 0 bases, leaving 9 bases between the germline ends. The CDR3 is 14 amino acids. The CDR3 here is CSASLRGSYNEQFF. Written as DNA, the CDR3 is TGCAGTGCTAGTCTGCGGGGCTCCTACAATGAGCAGTTCTTC.

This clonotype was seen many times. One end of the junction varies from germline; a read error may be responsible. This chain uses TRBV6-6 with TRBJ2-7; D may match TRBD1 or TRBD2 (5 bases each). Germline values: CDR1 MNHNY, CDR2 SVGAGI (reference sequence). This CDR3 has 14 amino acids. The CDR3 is CASRTGTDSSEQYF. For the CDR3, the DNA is TGTGCCAGCAGGACCGGGACGGATTCCTCCGAGCAGTACTTC.

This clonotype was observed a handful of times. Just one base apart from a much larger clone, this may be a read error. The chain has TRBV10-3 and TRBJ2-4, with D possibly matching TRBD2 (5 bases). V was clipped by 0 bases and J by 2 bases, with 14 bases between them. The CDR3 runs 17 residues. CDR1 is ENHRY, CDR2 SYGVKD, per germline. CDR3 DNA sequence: TGTGCCATCAGTGAGTCGTCGGGGTATGGAACCAAAAACATTCAGTACTTC. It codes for CAISESSGYGTKNIQYF.

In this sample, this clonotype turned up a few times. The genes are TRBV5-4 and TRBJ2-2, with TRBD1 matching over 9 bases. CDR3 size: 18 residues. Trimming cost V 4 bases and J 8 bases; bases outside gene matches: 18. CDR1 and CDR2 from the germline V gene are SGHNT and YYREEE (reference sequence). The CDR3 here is CASSPPGQGLMSTGELFF. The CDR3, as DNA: TGTGCCAGCAGCCCGCCGGGACAGGGTTTGATGAGCACAGGGGAGCTGTTTTTT.

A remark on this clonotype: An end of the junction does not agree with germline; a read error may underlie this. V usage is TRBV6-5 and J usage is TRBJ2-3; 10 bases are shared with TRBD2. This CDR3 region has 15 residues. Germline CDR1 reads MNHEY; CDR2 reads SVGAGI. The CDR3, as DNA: TGTGCCAGCAGACTAACTAGCGGGACCACAGACACGCAGTGTTTT. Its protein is CASRLTSGTTDTQCF.

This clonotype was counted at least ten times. CDR3 nucleotides: TGTGCCAGCAGCTTCCTAGCGGGAGAGTGGAATGAGCAGTTCTTC. It codes for CASSFLAGEWNEQFF. This chain joins TRBV7-8 and TRBJ2-1; TRBD2 agrees at 10 bases. CDR1 and CDR2 from the germline V gene are SGHVS and FQNEAQ. The CDR3 runs 15 residues. Trimming removed 3 bases from V and 7 bases from J; junction bases left unmatched: 6.

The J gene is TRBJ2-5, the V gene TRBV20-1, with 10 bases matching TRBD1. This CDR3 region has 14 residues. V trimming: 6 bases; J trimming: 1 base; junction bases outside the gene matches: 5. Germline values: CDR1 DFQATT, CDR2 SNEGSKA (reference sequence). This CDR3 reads CSAGGQGFQETQYF. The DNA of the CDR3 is TGCAGTGCCGGGGGACAGGGGTTCCAAGAGACCCAGTACTTC.

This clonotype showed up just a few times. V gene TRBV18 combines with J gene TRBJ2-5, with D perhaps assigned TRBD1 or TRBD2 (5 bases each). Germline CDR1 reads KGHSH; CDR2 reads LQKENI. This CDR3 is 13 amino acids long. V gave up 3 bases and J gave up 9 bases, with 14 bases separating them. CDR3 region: CASSPSRDGPQYF. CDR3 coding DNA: TGTGCCAGCTCACCGTCCCGGGACGGGCCCCAGTACTTC.

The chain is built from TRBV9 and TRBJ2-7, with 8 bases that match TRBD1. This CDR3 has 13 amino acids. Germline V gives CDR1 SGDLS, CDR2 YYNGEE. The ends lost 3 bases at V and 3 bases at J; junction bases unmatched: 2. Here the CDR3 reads CASSAGTGYEQYF. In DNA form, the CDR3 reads TGTGCCAGCAGCGCCGGGACAGGCTACGAGCAGTACTTC.

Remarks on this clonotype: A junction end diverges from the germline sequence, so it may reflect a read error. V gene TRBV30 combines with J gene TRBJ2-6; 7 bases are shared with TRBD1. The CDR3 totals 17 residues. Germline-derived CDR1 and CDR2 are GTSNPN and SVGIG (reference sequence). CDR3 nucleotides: TGTGCTTGGAGAAAGGGGGCGAGTTCTTCTGGGGCCAACGTCCTGGCTTTC. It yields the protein CAWRKGASSSGANVLAF.

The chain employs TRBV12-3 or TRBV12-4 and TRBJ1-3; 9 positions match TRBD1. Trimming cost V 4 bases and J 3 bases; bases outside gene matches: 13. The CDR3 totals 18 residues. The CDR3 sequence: CASSCPGTGIDYGNTIYF. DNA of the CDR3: TGTGCCAGCAGTTGTCCCGGGACAGGGATCGACTATGGAAACACCATATATTTT.

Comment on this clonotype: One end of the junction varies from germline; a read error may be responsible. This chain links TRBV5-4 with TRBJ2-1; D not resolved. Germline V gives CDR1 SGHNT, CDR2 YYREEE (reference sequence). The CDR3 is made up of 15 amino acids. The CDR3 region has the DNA TGTGCCAGCAGCTTTTCATTACAGATGAGCAATGAACAGTTCTTC. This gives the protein CASSFSLQMSNEQFF.

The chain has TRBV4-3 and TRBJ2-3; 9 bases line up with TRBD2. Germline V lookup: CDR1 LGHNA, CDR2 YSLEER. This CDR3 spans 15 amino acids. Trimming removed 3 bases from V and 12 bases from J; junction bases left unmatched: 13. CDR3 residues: CASSHLAGETDIQYF. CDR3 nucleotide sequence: TGCGCCAGCAGCCACTTAGCGGGAGAGACAGATATACAGTATTTT.

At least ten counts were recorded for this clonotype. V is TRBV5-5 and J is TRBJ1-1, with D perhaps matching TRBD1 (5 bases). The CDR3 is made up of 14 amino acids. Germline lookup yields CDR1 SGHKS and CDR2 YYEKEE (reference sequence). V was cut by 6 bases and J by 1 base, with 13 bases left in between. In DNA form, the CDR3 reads TGTGCCAGCAACCCGGACATCACGAACACTGAAGCTTTCTTT. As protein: CASNPDITNTEAFF.

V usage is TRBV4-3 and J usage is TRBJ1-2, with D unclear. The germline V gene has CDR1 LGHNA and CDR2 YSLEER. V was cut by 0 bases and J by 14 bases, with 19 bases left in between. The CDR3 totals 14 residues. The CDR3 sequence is CASSQDMGGDGYTF. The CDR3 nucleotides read TGCGCCAGCAGCCAAGATATGGGCGGAGATGGTTATACCTTC.

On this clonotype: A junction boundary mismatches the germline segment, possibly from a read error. This chain's CDR3 is CVSSTGRTNYGYTF. CDR3 DNA sequence: TGTGTCAGCAGTACGGGCAGGACTAACTATGGCTACACCTTC. J is TRBJ1-2 and V is TRBV6-2 or TRBV6-3; D call uncertain. The CDR3 covers 14 residues. The germline CDR1 and CDR2 sequences are MNHEY and SVGEGT.

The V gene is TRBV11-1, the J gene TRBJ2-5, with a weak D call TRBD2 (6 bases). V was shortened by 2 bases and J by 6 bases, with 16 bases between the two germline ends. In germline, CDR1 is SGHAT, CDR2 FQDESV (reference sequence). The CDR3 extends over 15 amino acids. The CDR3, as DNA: TGTGCCAGCAGCTTACCTAGCGTGTGGCAACAGACCCAGTACTTC. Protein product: CASSLPSVWQQTQYF.

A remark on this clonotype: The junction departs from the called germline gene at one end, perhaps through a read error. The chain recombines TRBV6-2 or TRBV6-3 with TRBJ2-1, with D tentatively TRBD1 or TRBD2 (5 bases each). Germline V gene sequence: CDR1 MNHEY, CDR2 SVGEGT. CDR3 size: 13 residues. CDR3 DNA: TGTGTCAGCAGTTACTCTAGCAGGGTTGAGCAGTTCTTC. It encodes CVSSYSSRVEQFF.

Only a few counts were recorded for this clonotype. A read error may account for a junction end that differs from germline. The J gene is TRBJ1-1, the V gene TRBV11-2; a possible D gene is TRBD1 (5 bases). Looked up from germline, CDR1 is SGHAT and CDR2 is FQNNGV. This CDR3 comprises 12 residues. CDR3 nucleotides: TGTGCCAGCACATTGAGGGGTAATGAAGCTCTCTTT. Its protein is CASTLRGNEALF.

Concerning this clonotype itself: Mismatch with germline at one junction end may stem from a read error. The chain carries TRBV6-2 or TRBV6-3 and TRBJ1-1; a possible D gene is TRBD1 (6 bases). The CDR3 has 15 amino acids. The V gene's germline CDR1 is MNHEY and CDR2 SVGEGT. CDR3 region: CASRPFVGQGREASF. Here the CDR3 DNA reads TGTGCCAGCCGGCCCTTTGTGGGACAAGGAAGAGAAGCTTCCTTT.

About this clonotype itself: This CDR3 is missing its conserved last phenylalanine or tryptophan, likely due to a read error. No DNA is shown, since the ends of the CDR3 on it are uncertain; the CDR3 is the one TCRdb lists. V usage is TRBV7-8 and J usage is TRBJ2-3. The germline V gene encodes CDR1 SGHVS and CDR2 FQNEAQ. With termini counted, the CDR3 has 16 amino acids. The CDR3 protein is CASSFLLWGSADMQFS.

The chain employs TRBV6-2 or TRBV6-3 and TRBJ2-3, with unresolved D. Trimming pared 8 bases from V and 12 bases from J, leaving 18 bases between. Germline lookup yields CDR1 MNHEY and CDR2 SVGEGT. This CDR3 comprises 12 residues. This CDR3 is CASALSTDIQYF. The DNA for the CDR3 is TGTGCCAGCGCCTTGTCCACAGATATACAGTATTTT.

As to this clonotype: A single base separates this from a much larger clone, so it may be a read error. As DNA, the CDR3 is TGCAGTGCTGGATTAACGAGATTAAACTACGAGCAGTACTTC. Its translation: CSAGLTRLNYEQYF. The chain is built from TRBV20-1 and TRBJ2-7, with unresolved D. This CDR3 contains 14 residues. Germline assignment: CDR1 DFQATT and CDR2 SNEGSKA (reference sequence). The germline V and J ends were trimmed by 5 bases and 3 bases, with 17 bases remaining between them.